Included here is one TCR beta chain sequence, with context. Its antigen is unidentified. This entry comes from a study of T cells in localized non-small cell lung cancer. Clones were sequenced by immunoSEQ multiplex PCR, and TCRdb holds only the in-frame ones, with some missing. In the table there are about 46,000 clones, under 90% of which are singletons. Regarding the study as a whole: The tumor had only one region sequenced, so heterogeneity remains possible. Among the top 100 tumor clones, a median about 59 appeared in adjacent lung.

Germline V gene lookup returns CDR1 MGHDK and CDR2 SYGVNS. The CDR3 covers 13 residues. Trimming removed 4 bases at V and 5 bases at J, with 11 bases between. The sequence was obtained from a man aged 35-75 years with stage III lung adenocarcinoma. Sequenced here: peripheral blood mononuclear cells, sampled before any cancer treatment. The chain couples TRBV25-1 to TRBJ2-5; perhaps TRBD1 as D (6 bases). The DNA of the CDR3 is TGTGCCAGCAGTGTCAGGGGTAGGGAGACCCAGTACTTC. It translates to CASSVRGRETQYF. The variable domain in full, with the rest retrieved from reference TRBV25-1 and TRBJ2-5, is EADIYQTPRYLVIGTGKKITLECSQTMGHDKMYWYQQDPGMELHLIHYSYGVNSTEKGDLSSESTVSRIRTEHFPLTLESARPSHTSQYLCASSVRGRETQYFGPGTRLLVL.